This TCR beta chain was captured in a study of cytomegalovirus exposure and HLA in healthy donors (dated by TCRdb to the late 2010s). For context, the study as a whole: An earlier analysis of 587 of the donors reported approximately 300 Gb of sequence data and approximately 120 million unique TCR beta sequences obtained from approximately 180 million T cells. In an earlier analysis of 500 to 650 of the donors, high-throughput TCR beta sequencing was used to judge whether each TCR beta V gene segment behaved as functional or pseudogenic. In the later analysis, no new phenotypic data were used to find candidate immune exposures; instead, reliance was placed on TCR beta sequences and their occurrence across donors. Using immunosequencing, the study profiled T cell repertoires from roughly 650 subjects and related those repertoires to cytomegalovirus serostatus. The number of donors typed differed by locus, with about 629-640 for A, B, C, DRB1 and DQB1, roughly 520 for DQA1, under 610 for DPA1, and around 430 for DPB1. All discovery cohort repertoires had been generated using a single sequencing platform. Besides the first cohort of roughly 700 subjects, a separate validation cohort made up of 120 different subjects was used. On average, 235,054 unique TCR beta nucleotide sequences were sequenced per donor among 398 genotyped donors of the cohort, with about 19% of those sequences being non-productive. Approximately 310 gigabases of sequencing data and tens of millions of unique TCR sequences were included in an early release covering roughly 600 HLA-typed donors. Class I and class II HLA loci were covered by the typing at four-digit resolution. To predict cytomegalovirus infection status, the study brought together high-throughput TCR immunosequencing, statistical association of individual TCRs with disease status, and machine learning. Of the 300 to 500 genotyped donors, less than 90% were placed in the genetic ancestry cluster associated with self-reported Caucasian donors. To study patterns of TCR occurrence, a later analysis re-analyzed previously published TCR beta repertoires from 650 to 750 donors and added high-resolution HLA genotyping. The aim of the study was to test whether cataloging public T cell receptors could identify signatures of past pathogen exposure. Donor age, sex, ethnicity and CMV serostatus were collected together with the repertoire data. About 5 DR-DQ haplotypes were handled as single units for association and clustering, since linkage in the cohort was strong. In a later genetic analysis, genome-wide SNP genotypes for about three fifths of the roughly 670 donors were used, and that subset was treated as a discovery cohort.

Points on this clone: Its antigen specificity is not known. Per-nucleotide qualities are absent, and no much larger clonotype sits a single base away.

The cohort consisted of more than 650 healthy bone marrow donors. At the time of sampling, all cohort members were nominally healthy, though unrecorded immune exposures were likely present. The donor tested CMV seronegative, placing the donor among the 350 or so seronegative members of the cohort. A peripheral blood sample was collected from each donor, and TCR beta sequencing was performed on peripheral blood mononuclear cells. The Qiagen DNeasy Blood Extraction Kit was used to extract genomic DNA from the blood cell samples. The protocol used for the library was the immunoSEQ multiplex PCR assay. A mixture of 60 forward primers for TCR Vbeta segments and 13 reverse primers for TCR Jbeta segments was used in the multiplex PCR. The CDR3 region of rearranged TCR beta genes was amplified from genomic DNA by a multiplex PCR assay. The Illumina HiSeq System was used to sequence the amplified TCR beta libraries as 87-base-pair reads. The paper's data handling went like this. A later analysis tallied roughly 76 million unique TCR beta chains across the 660 or so repertoires, and around 12 million of those chains were shared by two or more donors. A nearest-neighbor algorithm error-corrected the raw reads and collapsed the reads into unique sequences, merging closely related sequences to remove PCR and sequencing errors. V, D and J gene segments were assigned by aligning CDR3 sequences to IMGT reference sequences. For a sequence to be retained, a match of at least six nucleotides was required to both a V gene segment and a J gene segment. Rearrangements were classified as productive when the CDR3 lacked stop codons and remained in frame with V and J, and all other rearrangements were classified as non-productive. CDR3 was defined by IMGT convention, running from the second conserved V-encoded cysteine to the conserved J-encoded phenylalanine. In an earlier analysis of roughly 580 of the donors, sequences lacking an unambiguous match to a single V gene segment were excluded. An earlier analysis of several hundred of the donors called V segments functional above 56.7% productive rearrangements and segregating when the between-donor standard deviation exceeded 5%. A statistical classification framework was developed to diagnose cytomegalovirus status using the catalog of TCR beta chain sequences. V and J gene assignment, in a later analysis, came from comparing TCR nucleotide sequences with IMGT/GENE-DB human TR gene sequences. The TCRdist pipeline was used in a later analysis to assign CDR3 sequences and most-parsimonious VDJ recombination scenarios. In a later analysis, each TCR beta chain was defined by its CDR3 amino acid sequence together with its V-gene family, and reads without a unique V-gene family were excluded. To address suspected cross-contamination and a sequencing artifact, a later analysis removed around 600 highly shared, low-generation-probability nucleotide sequences. For each public chain, a later analysis derived a clonal expansion index from normalized ranks of inferred template counts within each repertoire. In a later analysis, generation probabilities were computed using a VDJ recombination model fitted to out-of-frame rearrangements, and the results were checked against IGoR. In a later analysis, TCR-TCR, TCR-HLA and TCR-CMV co-occurrence was scored with hypergeometric tests, and a repertoire-size bias correction was applied to TCR pairs. In a later analysis, false discovery rates were estimated by permuting HLA or CMV assignments 20 times. A later analysis grouped co-occurring TCRs with DBSCAN, adding TCRdist sequence similarity when clustering within HLA-allele-positive subsets. For co-occurrence clustering, repertoires with fewer than 30,000 or more than 120,000 public chains were excluded, along with a handful of repertoires with anomalous nucleotide sharing. TCRdb obtained this table from immuneACCESS and retained in-frame rearrangements with V and J assigned. These tables miss some clones; where compared with another copy, unresolved V genes account for less than half of the shortfall, and the remainder is unexplained. V, J and clone size were drawn from that table, and D and trimming were deduced from the DNA. This sample has about 64,000 clones in its table, and over 75% of those were observed once. The ten largest clones take up roughly a tenth of the sample.

The investigation overall reported the following: V-gene and J-gene trimming of TCR beta chains was associated with a missense DCLRE1C variant in a later genetic analysis, and the association was replicated in an independent cohort. Most CMV-associated TCR beta chains appeared to be HLA-restricted in a later analysis, and the HLA associations seemed to be driven largely by CMV exposure. When HLA alleles, especially DR and DQ, strongly co-occurred, attributing TCR associations to individual alleles was difficult. A further reported finding was that TCR beta sequences accurately predicted the HLA-A and HLA-B alleles for most subjects in the first cohort. A cluster of highly shared sequence variants was judged likely to be a technical artifact of the sequencing pipeline. The 87-base-pair reads could not distinguish some IMGT-functional V segments, including TRBV6-2 and TRBV6-3, so those segments were excluded. According to a later analysis, parvovirus B19, influenza, CMV and Epstein-Barr virus appeared linked to several top co-occurrence clusters. Because some donors lacked HLA typing at each locus, the association tests relied only on the typed subset. Across donors, most TCR sequences were observed very rarely, whereas some public TCRs were present in many individuals. In vitro tests confirmed that three of the cytomegalovirus-associated TCR beta chains recognize cytomegalovirus antigens. In a later analysis, HLA-associated TCR beta chains were found to be more clonally expanded and to have lower generation probabilities than equally common non-associated chains. In an earlier analysis of approximately 600 of the donors, most TCR beta V segments were observed in productive rearrangements about 87% or about 30% of the time, broadly matching IMGT annotations. According to the authors, the approach could potentially be generalized to other disease states and immunological phenotypes. This cohort had only TCR beta chains sequenced, and the lack of alpha or paired-chain data limited which features could be detected. According to a later genetic analysis, donors in an Asian-associated ancestry cluster had fewer N-insertions in productive TCRs than the roughly 660-donor mean. In a later analysis, TCR association rates were found to vary across HLA loci, with the most associated TCRs seen for DRB1 alleles and the fewest for HLA-C alleles. The earlier analysis of a few hundred of the donors excluded some 15 rarely observed V segments, including chromosome 9 orphons, because counts were too low. Sequencing depth was assumed to be roughly uniform across donors in the presence/absence analyses, though that assumption may not hold. Linkage disequilibrium might explain the correlated functional status among segregating V segments, but an unknown experimental factor could not be excluded. The classifier was reported to diagnose cytomegalovirus status with high specificity and sensitivity in both the original and validation cohorts. The study listed 164 TCR beta chains as associated with cytomegalovirus. CMV serostatus was the only immune exposure information available for the cohort. Specific HLA alleles were associated with roughly 17,000 TCR beta sequences at a false discovery rate of 0.05 in a later analysis.

Measured from the cysteine to the phenylalanine, the CDR3 is 15 residues long. This entry keeps only the CDR3 DNA: 45 bases, framed from base 1. For this chain, trimming is 2 bases at the V end and 6 bases at the J end, and the number of junction bases without a gene match is 8. The germline V gene provides CDR1 KGHSH and CDR2 LQKENI. The specimen sequenced was PBMCs. Recombination linked TRBV18 to TRBJ2-3; 7 bases in the junction line up with TRBD1. The TCR comes from a female donor in good health and CMV-seronegative. The CDR3 sequence is CASSPRRTGSDTQYF. The DNA reads TGTGCCAGCTCACCAAGACGGACAGGATCCGATACGCAGTATTTT.